Presented here are 24 T cell receptor beta chains from one specimen sequenced in a study of response to subunit inactivated influenza vaccine. From the RT-PCR reads, TCRdb called clonotypes with MiXCR, one entry per CDR3 protein. The table includes roughly 780,000 distinct CDR3 sequences, around a sixth detected once. Sequenced material: PBMCs from blood, taken roughly 5 days after vaccination. The receptors stem from a man aged 50 to 59 who received an inactivated influenza vaccine.

The chain uses TRBV20-1 and TRBJ2-1; D remains ambiguous. In germline, CDR1 is DFQATT, CDR2 SNEGSKA (reference sequence). Trimming stripped 6 bases from V and 0 bases from J, with 9 bases between. The CDR3 loop spans 13 amino acids. CDR3 DNA: TGCAGTGCGTCCGCGAGCTCCTACAATGAGCAGTTCTTC. Amino acids: CSASASSYNEQFF.

The gene calls are TRBV18 and TRBJ1-5; a weak D match, TRBD1 (6 bases). The V gene lost 4 bases and the J gene lost 0 bases, with 10 bases spanning the gap. Per the germline V gene, CDR1 is KGHSH and CDR2 is LQKENI. The CDR3 is 15 amino acids. The CDR3 DNA reads as TGTGCCAGCTCACTGGACAGTAATAGCAATCAGCCCCAGCATTTT. Encoded protein: CASSLDSNSNQPQHF.

This clonotype turned up a few times. The rearrangement links TRBV9 to TRBJ2-7; D might be TRBD2 (7 bases). The germline V gene encodes CDR1 SGDLS and CDR2 YYNGEE. Trimming stripped 0 bases from V and 7 bases from J, with 14 bases between. The CDR3 sequence is 14 residues long. The CDR3 protein is CASSVEAGEGEQYF. DNA for the CDR3: TGTGCCAGCAGCGTAGAGGCAGGGGAGGGGGAGCAGTACTTC.

This clonotype was observed a few times. This chain uses TRBV20-1 with TRBJ2-1, with 7 bases lining up with TRBD2. Germline V gene lookup returns CDR1 DFQATT and CDR2 SNEGSKA (reference sequence). This CDR3 has 15 residues. Trimming at V came to 1 base and at J to 0 bases, leaving 3 bases not matched to a gene. CDR3 sequence reads: CSARGRDYSYNEQFF. The CDR3 coding sequence is TGCAGTGCTAGAGGCCGGGACTACTCCTACAATGAGCAGTTCTTC.

This clonotype was counted only a few times. The chain couples TRBV7-9 to TRBJ2-7, with TRBD2 identical over 14 bases. The V and J ends lost 1 base and 4 bases, in that order; junction bases with no gene match: 0. The CDR3 runs to 15 residues. Germline V gene sequence: CDR1 SEHNR, CDR2 FQNEAQ (reference sequence). The CDR3 loop reads CASSLGTSGRYEQYF. The CDR3 DNA sequence: TGTGCCAGCAGCTTAGGGACTAGCGGGAGGTACGAGCAGTACTTC. Filled out from reference TRBV7-9 and TRBJ2-7, the complete variable domain reads DTGVSQNPRHKITKRGQNVTFRCDPISEHNRLYWYRQTLGQGPEFLTYFQNEAQLEKSRLLSDRFSAERPKGSFSTLEIQRTEQGDSAMYLCASSLGTSGRYEQYFGPGTRLTVT.

The rearrangement joins TRBV7-8 to TRBJ1-2; D possibly corresponds to TRBD1 (5 bases). Germline loops: CDR1 SGHVS, CDR2 FQNEAQ. V lost 1 base and J lost 7, with 19 bases in between. The CDR3 has 16 amino acids. DNA of the CDR3: TGTGCCAGCAGCTTAGGGCGGGGTGGGCAGGGCACTGGCTACACCTTC. Translating gives CASSLGRGGQGTGYTF. Full variable domain (missing parts from reference TRBV7-8 and TRBJ1-2): GAGVSQSPRYKVAKRGQDVALRCDPISGHVSLFWYQQALGQGPEFLTYFQNEAQLDKSGLPSDRFFAERPEGSVSTLKIQRTQQEDSAVYLCASSLGRGGQGTGYTFGSGTRLTVV.

This chain links TRBV4-2 with TRBJ1-2, with D perhaps TRBD1 (6 bases). The CDR3 extends over 15 amino acids. Germline assignment: CDR1 LGHNA and CDR2 YNFKEQ. V lost 0 bases, J lost 4 bases, and 12 bases lay in between. CDR3 amino acids: CASSQDWGPGYGYTF. CDR3 sequence (DNA): TGTGCCAGCAGCCAAGACTGGGGGCCCGGCTATGGCTACACCTTC.

CDR3 amino acids: CASSEQADSGGYTF. The CDR3 nucleotides read TGTGCCAGCAGTGAACAGGCGGATTCGGGTGGCTACACCTTC. J is TRBJ1-2 and V is TRBV2, with unresolved D. The CDR3 loop spans 14 amino acids. The V end lost 2 bases, the J end lost 7 bases, and 14 bases lay between the germline ends. Germline V gene data show CDR1 as SNHLY and CDR2 as FYNNEI.

This clonotype occurred a few times. The chain joins TRBV10-3 to TRBJ2-7, with D hard to call. There are 11 residues in the CDR3. Germline V gives CDR1 ENHRY, CDR2 SYGVKD. Trimming left V 1 base short and J 3 bases short, with 1 base between. The CDR3 here is CAISEYYEQYF. In nucleotides, the CDR3 is TGTGCCATCAGTGAGTACTACGAGCAGTACTTC.

The CDR3 coding sequence is TGTGCCAGCAGCGTAGCTGGGGGGGCCGAAGAGACCCAGTACTTC. Translated: CASSVAGGAEETQYF. V gene TRBV9 combines with J gene TRBJ2-5; D might be TRBD2 (7 bases). Trimming stripped 0 bases from V and 3 bases from J, with 12 bases between. Germline-derived CDR1 and CDR2 are SGDLS and YYNGEE. The CDR3 is made up of 15 amino acids.

This clonotype was seen a handful of times. The rearrangement links TRBV12-3 or TRBV12-4 to TRBJ1-1, with 8 bases fitting TRBD1. Trimming took 6 bases from V and 4 from J; bases not matched to a gene: 4. The CDR3 length is 13 residues. The CDR3, as DNA: TGTGCCAGCAGGACAGGGGAGGTCACTGAAGCTTTCTTT. Translated, it gives CASRTGEVTEAFF.

The genes are TRBV12-3 or TRBV12-4 and TRBJ1-2, with 9 bases lining up with TRBD1. This CDR3 comprises 14 residues. The V gene end was trimmed by 2 bases and the J gene end by 4 bases; junction bases not matched to a gene: 2. The CDR3 reads CASSLWGQGYGYTF. CDR3 coding DNA: TGTGCCAGCAGTTTATGGGGACAGGGCTATGGCTACACCTTC.

The CDR3 is CASSQKDPRDEQFF. The CDR3 DNA follows: TGTGCCAGCAGCCAAAAGGACCCGCGGGATGAGCAGTTCTTC. V gene TRBV3-1 combines with J gene TRBJ2-1; D might be TRBD2 (5 bases). V was cut by 2 bases and J by 8 bases, with 13 bases left in between. This CDR3 contains 14 residues. CDR1 is LGHDT, CDR2 YNNKEL, per germline (reference sequence).

This clonotype was seen ten or more times. The V and J genes are TRBV12-5 and TRBJ2-1; 9 bases fit TRBD1. Germline loops: CDR1 LGHNT, CDR2 FRNRAP. Trimming removed 2 bases from V and 9 bases from J; junction bases left unmatched: 5. CDR3 length equals 14 residues. The CDR3 DNA is TGTGCTAGTGGTTTGATAGGACAGGGGAGTGAGCAGTTCTTC. This translates into CASGLIGQGSEQFF.

A few counts support this clonotype. J is TRBJ1-1 and V is TRBV5-1; D is possibly TRBD1 (6 bases). The CDR3 contains 14 residues. With 0 bases removed from V and 6 bases from J, the gap between germline ends came to 12 bases. Germline assignment: CDR1 SGHRS and CDR2 YFSETQ. The CDR3 DNA follows: TGCGCCAGCAGCTTGGAACCACAGGGATCTGAAGCTTTCTTT. Translating gives CASSLEPQGSEAFF.

The sample holds a few counts of this clonotype. The V and J genes are TRBV18 and TRBJ2-7, with 9 positions matching TRBD1. The CDR3 extends over 14 amino acids. V lost 3 bases, J lost 3 bases, and 3 bases stayed unmatched. Germline values: CDR1 KGHSH, CDR2 LQKENI. CDR3 nucleotides: TGTGCCAGCTCACCGGTGACAGGGGGCTACGAGCAGTACTTC. Translated, it gives CASSPVTGGYEQYF.

In its sample, this clonotype was seen a few times. The chain recombines TRBV28 with TRBJ2-5, with 10 nucleotides matching TRBD2. The CDR3 has 14 residues. J was trimmed by 5 bases and V by 8 bases; bases with no gene match: 8. The germline gives CDR1 MDHEN, CDR2 SYDVKM. The CDR3 protein is CASGTSGMGETQYF. CDR3 coding DNA: TGTGCCAGCGGAACTAGCGGGATGGGGGAGACCCAGTACTTC.

A few counts support this clonotype. This sequence joins TRBV5-1 and TRBJ2-1; the match to TRBD1 covers 10 bases. The CDR3 loop spans 14 amino acids. Looked up from germline, CDR1 is SGHRS and CDR2 is YFSETQ. V lost 5 bases and J lost 8; bases outside the gene matches: 7. CDR3 residues: CASSGTGDGDEQFF. The CDR3 DNA reads TGCGCCAGCAGTGGGACAGGGGATGGCGATGAGCAGTTCTTC.

The V gene is TRBV20-1, the J gene TRBJ2-7; TRBD2 matches 8 bases. Germline-derived CDR1 and CDR2 are DFQATT and SNEGSKA (reference sequence). Unmatched junction bases numbered 11, after V lost 0 bases and J lost 7 bases. The CDR3 spans 15 residues. CDR3 bases: TGCAGTGCTAGAGATCGAGCGGGGGCTTGGGGAGAGCAGTACTTC. It encodes CSARDRAGAWGEQYF.

This clonotype was recorded only once. At one end, the junction sequence differs from germline, possibly due to a read error. The V call is TRBV12-3 or TRBV12-4, the J call TRBJ2-1; no clear D gene. The length of the CDR3 is 11 residues. The CDR3 loop is CASRRYSEQLF. DNA for the CDR3: TGCGCCAGCAGAAGATACAGTGAGCAGTTATTC.

This clonotype was counted between two and nine times. The rearrangement links TRBV2 to TRBJ2-3, with 8 positions matching TRBD1. CDR1 is SNHLY, CDR2 FYNNEI, per germline. This CDR3 is 15 amino acids long. With 6 bases clipped from V and 4 bases from J, the junction kept 9 bases outside the gene matches. CDR3 sequence reads: CASSPDRVIADTQYF. CDR3 nucleotide sequence: TGTGCCAGCAGCCCGGACAGGGTAATCGCAGATACGCAGTATTTT.

The chain couples TRBV27 to TRBJ1-1; D unresolved. Germline lookup yields CDR1 MNHEY and CDR2 SMNVEV (reference sequence). The CDR3 covers 15 residues. Trimming removed 6 bases at V and 4 bases at J, with 18 bases between. CDR3 coding DNA: TGTGCCAGCAGAGCCGCAGGTCAGTCGGGCACTGAAGCTTTCTTT. Its protein product is CASRAAGQSGTEAFF.

The J gene is TRBJ2-2, the V gene TRBV5-1; no reliable D call. Germline CDR1 and CDR2: SGHRS and YFSETQ. This CDR3 is built from 14 residues. Trimming removed 5 bases at V and 5 bases at J, with 13 bases between. In DNA, the CDR3 is TGCGCCAGCAGTTCCAGTGTAGATACCGGGGAGCTGTTTTTT. Protein sequence: CASSSSVDTGELFF.

V gene TRBV20-1 combines with J gene TRBJ2-7, with 13 bases aligning to TRBD2. V was pared by 6 bases and J by 1 base, with 3 bases of the junction left unmatched. CDR1 is DFQATT and CDR2 is SNEGSKA in the germline V gene (reference sequence). The CDR3 extends over 14 amino acids. The CDR3 DNA reads TGCAGTGCCGGGACTAGCGGGATGTCCTACGAGCAGTACTTC. Translated, it gives CSAGTSGMSYEQYF.